This TCR beta chain is from a study of identical twins. TCRdb redid the calling of the 5' RACE reads with MiXCR, one entry per CDR3 protein. Of fewer than 650,000 distinct CDR3 sequences in the sample, more than 9% were seen once. This clonotype was counted at least ten times. CDR3 size: 11 residues. With 8 bases removed from V and 7 bases from J, the gap between germline ends came to 8 bases. CDR1 and CDR2 (germline): MNHEY, SMNVEV (reference sequence). These data also formed part of another study, on yellow fever vaccine responses in identical twins.

This TCR was recovered from a woman in her late teens or twenties in good health. The sequenced sample consisted of PBMCs. The chain employs TRBV27 and TRBJ2-2; no clear D gene. As DNA, the CDR3 is TGTGCCAGCGGGCGGAGCGGGGAGCTGTTTTTT. It translates to CASGRSGELFF.